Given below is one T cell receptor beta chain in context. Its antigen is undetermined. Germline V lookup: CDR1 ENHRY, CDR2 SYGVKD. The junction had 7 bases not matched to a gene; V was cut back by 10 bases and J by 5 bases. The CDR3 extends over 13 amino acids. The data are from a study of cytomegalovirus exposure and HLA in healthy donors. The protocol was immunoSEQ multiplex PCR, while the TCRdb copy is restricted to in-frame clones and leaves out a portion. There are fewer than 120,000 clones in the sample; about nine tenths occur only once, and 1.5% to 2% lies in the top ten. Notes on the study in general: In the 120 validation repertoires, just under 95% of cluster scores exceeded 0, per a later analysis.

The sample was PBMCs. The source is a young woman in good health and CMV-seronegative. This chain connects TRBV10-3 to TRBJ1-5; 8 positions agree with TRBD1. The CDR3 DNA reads TGTGCCACTCGGGACAGGCAAGATCAGCCCCAGCATTTT. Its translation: CATRDRQDQPQHF.